This T cell receptor (beta chain) appears in the sequencing data of a study of cytomegalovirus exposure and HLA in healthy donors. Findings of the study overall: As a later analysis showed, several of the most significant clusters appeared to be linked to common viral pathogens.

Regarding this clone: Its antigen is not known.

The PCR was carried out with 60 Vbeta primers and 13 Jbeta primers. TCRdb's copy holds only in-frame clones and misses some; the assay was immunoSEQ multiplex PCR. The data hold approximately 85,000 clones, with 62% observed a single time. The CDR3 sequence is 17 residues long. Germline-derived CDR1 and CDR2 are KGHSH and LQKENI. V was clipped by 1 base and J by 4 bases; unmatched bases: 12. The receptor's source is a woman aged 30 to 39 in good health and CMV-seropositive. Sequencing input: PBMCs. V and J are TRBV18 and TRBJ1-1; 7 positions match TRBD1. The CDR3 spells CASSPRVTGSKITEAFF. The CDR3 DNA sequence: TGTGCCAGCTCACCACGGGTGACAGGGAGCAAGATCACTGAAGCTTTCTTT.